The present TCR beta chain was sequenced within a study of CD8+CD57+ T cells in acquired aplastic anemia. Study overall: Isolated CD4+ and CD8+ cells, once sorted, yielded DNA averaging about 3 ug. Study-wide findings and caveats: Approximately 30 was the count of CD8+ CDR3 sequences that patients shared with controls.

There are many counts of this clonotype. Antigen: not known. The template used for profiling TCR beta VDJ and CDR3 was genomic DNA. MiXCR was run by TCRdb on the reads, yielding one entry per CDR3 protein. The sample records some 120,000 distinct CDR3 sequences, about two fifths being singletons. The authors sequenced patients whose flow cytometry had shown CD8+CD57+ cell expansion. Patients uniformly had severe acquired aplastic anemia. The clonotype was recovered from a human donor with aplastic anemia. The source material was sorted CD4+, CD8+, or CD8+CD57+ T cells (not recorded which) from PBMCs.

The CDR3 sequence is CASSQVLGTSGATYEQYF. CDR3 nucleotides: TGTGCCAGCAGCCAAGTTTTGGGGACTAGCGGGGCTACCTACGAGCAGTACTTC. The chain combines TRBV14 with TRBJ2-7; 13 bases line up with TRBD2. V gave up 1 base and J gave up 2 bases; unmatched junction bases: 8. CDR1 and CDR2 (germline): SGHDN, FVKESK. The CDR3 contains 18 residues.